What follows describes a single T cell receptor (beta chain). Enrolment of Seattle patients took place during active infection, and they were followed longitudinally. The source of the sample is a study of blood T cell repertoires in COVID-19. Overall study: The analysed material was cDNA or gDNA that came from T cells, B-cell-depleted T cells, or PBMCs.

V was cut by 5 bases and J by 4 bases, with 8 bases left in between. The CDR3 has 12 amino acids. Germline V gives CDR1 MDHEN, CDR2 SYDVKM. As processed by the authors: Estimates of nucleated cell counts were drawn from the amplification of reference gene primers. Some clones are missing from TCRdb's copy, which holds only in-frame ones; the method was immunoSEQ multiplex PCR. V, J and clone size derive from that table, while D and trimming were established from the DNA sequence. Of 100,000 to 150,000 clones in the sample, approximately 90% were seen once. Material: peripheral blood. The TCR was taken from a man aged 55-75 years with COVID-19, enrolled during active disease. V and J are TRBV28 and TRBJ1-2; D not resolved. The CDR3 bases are TGTGCCAGCAGTGCTGACACCTATGGCTACACCTTC. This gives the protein CASSADTYGYTF.